This record concerns one T cell receptor (beta chain) sequence. V lost 2 bases, J lost 4 bases, and 2 bases stayed unmatched. CDR3 length: 14 amino acids. The germline V gene has CDR1 MNHNY and CDR2 SVGAGI (reference sequence). Peripheral blood and lesional scalp punch biopsies were taken from alopecia areata patients. Cell sorting was applied to PBMCs, and CD4+ and CD8+ T cells were collected. This sample was taken from a study of CD8+ T cells in alopecia areata. RNA, once extracted, was reverse transcribed into cDNA for use as the sequencing template. TCRdb keeps only in-frame clones here, not all; method: immunoSEQ multiplex PCR. The table has some 150,000 clones, roughly 66% seen once.

The chain carries TRBV6-6 and TRBJ2-7; 10 bases map to TRBD1. This specimen was CD8+ T cells sorted from blood, taken at week 0. The receptor was derived from a human donor with alopecia areata. CDR3 nucleotides: TGTGCCAGCAGTTACATGGACAGGGGGTACGAGCAGTACTTC. The encoded protein is CASSYMDRGYEQYF.